This entry describes one TCR beta chain. The antigen remains undetermined. The CDR3 extends over 13 amino acids. Germline V CDR1 and CDR2: MDHEN, SYDVKM. Between the trimmed V and J ends, which lost 6 bases and 3 bases, there was a span of 12 bases. This record comes from a study of T cell clonotyping in hematopoietic cell transplantation. Assay: immunoSEQ multiplex PCR; the TCRdb copy retains only in-frame clones and omits some. The sample lists 15,000 to 25,000 clones; around 80% were seen once. Study-wide results and limits: Pathologically expanded recipient clonotypes increased progressively from day 30 to day 180 as diversity fell. Cells were unsorted, so CD4 and CD8 contributions were not separated.

The source is a man between 60 and 75 years old in good health. Some clones in this sample may be carry-over from other donors' samples. The chain links TRBV28 to TRBJ2-7; D not resolved. Sequenced sample: peripheral blood mononuclear cells. The CDR3 protein is CASSPPGRYEQYF. In DNA, the CDR3 is TGTGCCAGCAGCCCCCCGGGTCGCTACGAGCAGTACTTC. Using reference TRBV28 and TRBJ2-7 for the parts outside the CDR3, the full variable domain is DVKVTQSSRYLVKRTGEKVFLECVQDMDHENMFWYRQDPGLGLRLIYFSYDVKMKEKGDIPEGYSVSREKKERFSLILESASTNQTSMYLCASSPPGRYEQYFGPGTRLTVT.